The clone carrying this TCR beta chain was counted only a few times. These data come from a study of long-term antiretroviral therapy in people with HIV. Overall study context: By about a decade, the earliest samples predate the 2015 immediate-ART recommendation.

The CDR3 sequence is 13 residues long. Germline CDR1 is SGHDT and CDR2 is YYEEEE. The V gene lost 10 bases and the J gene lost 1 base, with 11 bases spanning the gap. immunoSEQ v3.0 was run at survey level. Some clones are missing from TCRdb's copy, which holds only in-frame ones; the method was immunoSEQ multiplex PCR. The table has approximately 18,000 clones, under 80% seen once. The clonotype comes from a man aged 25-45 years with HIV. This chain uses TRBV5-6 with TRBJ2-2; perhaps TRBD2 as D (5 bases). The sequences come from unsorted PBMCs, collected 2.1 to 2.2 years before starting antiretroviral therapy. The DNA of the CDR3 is TGTGCCGTCAGCCGGGGGAACACCGGGGAGCTGTTTTTT. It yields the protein CAVSRGNTGELFF.